This paragraph reports one T cell receptor beta chain. Its antigen is unknown. No per-base quality is available; no much larger clone lies one base away. Via the germline V gene, CDR1 is MGHRA and CDR2 YSYEKL. Reading from cysteine to phenylalanine, the CDR3 counts 13 amino acids. Only the CDR3 DNA stays, 39 bases, in frame from base 1. V is pruned by 6 bases and J by 4 bases, leaving 3 bases of the junction without a gene match. This sample was taken from a study of blood T cell repertoires in COVID-19 (dated by TCRdb to 2018 to 2021). A note on the overall study: Samples covering the acute and convalescent phases of COVID-19 were provided by collaborators in the United States, Italy and Spain. The prospective study material was composed of cDNA or gDNA derived from T cells, B-cell-depleted T cells, or PBMCs. The dataset comprised deeply sampled blood TCRbeta repertoires from subjects exposed to, actively infected with, or recovered from COVID-19. A freely available public database, intended as a resource for researchers studying the immune response to SARS-CoV-2, is where the repertoires were released. Samples were obtained from the ongoing ImmuneRACE study (first 160 participants) and from 1,254 subjects provided by 6 global collaborators. Nearly every sample came with metadata listing a de-identified subject ID, COVID-19 status, age in years and sex. Where available, HLA class I and class II types were obtained from metadata supplied by the sample provider rather than from assay-based typing. Overall study results and their limits: How much clinical and demographic metadata was included differed by source and by participant, and the metadata was provided uncurated.

The immunoSEQ Assay, a bias-controlled multiplex PCR, was used to amplify TCRbeta CDR3 regions from genomic DNA. The original pipeline was this. The number of nucleated cells in each sample was estimated from the amplification of reference gene primers within the assay. To quantify the absolute abundance of each unique TCRbeta CDR3 rearrangement, sequence reads were collapsed and filtered. For each sample, productive Simpson clonality was calculated as the square root of Simpson's diversity index across productive rearrangements. This immuneACCESS table, as held by TCRdb, lists in-frame sequences with V and J called but not all clones. Of the missing ones, under half trace to an unresolved V gene in checked studies; the others have no known cause. The V and J calls and clone size come from that table; D and trimming were worked out from the DNA. This sample comprises 40,000 to 60,000 clones, around 85% of them detected only once. Around 6.4% of the sample rests with the top ten.

Whole blood was collected in K2EDTA tubes by collaborating institutions according to the institutions' own protocols. Collaborator samples were shipped for TCRbeta analysis as frozen whole blood, isolated PBMCs, or DNA extracted from either sample type. The source is a woman aged 55-69 years with acute or convalescent COVID-19. The chain links TRBV4-1 with TRBJ1-1, and TRBD1 aligns with 9 junction nucleotides. Sequencing was done on a sample of peripheral blood. The CDR3 reads as follows: CASRETGGTEAFF. The nucleotides read TGCGCCAGCAGGGAGACAGGGGGCACTGAAGCTTTCTTT.